This T cell receptor beta chain was captured in a study of blood T cell repertoires in COVID-19. For the study at large: The United States, Italy and Spain were the sources of the acute and convalescent COVID-19 samples.

Under the authors' procedure: Reference gene primers were amplified, and this amplification served to estimate nucleated cell counts. The table came from immunoSEQ multiplex PCR; TCRdb's copy has only in-frame clones and leaves some out. D and trimming come from the DNA, and the V and J calls and clone size come from that table. This sample has 410,000 or so clones, with about nine tenths found just once. V lost 0 bases and J lost 8; bases outside the gene matches: 10. This CDR3 spans 16 amino acids. Per the germline V gene, CDR1 is SGHRS and CDR2 is YFSETQ. Sequences were obtained from peripheral blood. The clonotype comes from a woman in her 30s with active or convalescent COVID-19. The gene calls are TRBV5-1 and TRBJ2-1; 8 bases match TRBD2. This chain's CDR3 is CASSLVLSGGSDEQFF. The CDR3, as DNA: TGCGCCAGCAGCTTGGTTCTGTCGGGGGGGTCGGATGAGCAGTTCTTC.